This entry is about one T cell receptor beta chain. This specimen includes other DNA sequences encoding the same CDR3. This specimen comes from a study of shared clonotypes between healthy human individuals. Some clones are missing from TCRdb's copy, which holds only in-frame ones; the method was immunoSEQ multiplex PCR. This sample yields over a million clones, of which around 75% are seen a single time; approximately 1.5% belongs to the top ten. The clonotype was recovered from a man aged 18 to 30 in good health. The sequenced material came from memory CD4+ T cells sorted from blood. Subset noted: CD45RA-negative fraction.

CDR3 protein: CAWSVGSPLHF. The CDR3 bases are TGTGCCTGGAGTGTGGGGTCACCCCTCCACTTT. The chain recombines TRBV30 with TRBJ1-6; D remains unclear. Trimming removed 0 bases at V and 10 bases at J, with 4 bases between. The CDR3 totals 11 residues. The germline CDR1 and CDR2 sequences are GTSNPN and SVGIG (reference sequence).